This is a list of T cell receptor beta chains from one sample in a study of CD8+ T cells in alopecia areata. Sequencing was performed with immunoSEQ multiplex PCR; in TCRdb, only in-frame clones are kept and a portion is missing. Among some 120,000 clones, roughly 50% were seen once, and the ten largest hold 8% to 11%. Sequencing used NKG2D-low CD8+ T cells sorted from blood. Every receptor here comes from a human donor with alopecia areata. Each CDR3 is given with its conserved first and last residue. Fields, in order: J gene, V gene, CDR3 length, CDR3 protein.

J gene: TRBJ2-5
V gene: TRBV7-9
CDR3 length: 15
CDR3 protein: CASSLEGLAKKTQYF

J gene: TRBJ1-2
V gene: TRBV29-1
CDR3 length: 11
CDR3 protein: CSTLRVDGYTF

J gene: TRBJ2-3
V gene: TRBV29-1
CDR3 length: 10
CDR3 protein: CSPLTDTQYF

J gene: TRBJ2-1
V gene: TRBV20-1
CDR3 length: 11
CDR3 protein: CSARMQDEQFF

J gene: TRBJ2-1
V gene: TRBV2
CDR3 length: 12
CDR3 protein: CASSYTANEQFF

J gene: TRBJ2-4
V gene: TRBV13
CDR3 length: 14
CDR3 protein: CASSVGTSKNIQYF

J gene: TRBJ2-2
V gene: TRBV29-1
CDR3 length: 15
CDR3 protein: CSVVRTSGMAGELFF

J gene: TRBJ2-5
V gene: TRBV29-1
CDR3 length: 15
CDR3 protein: CSVEGFRGTEETQYF

J gene: TRBJ1-1
V gene: TRBV4-1
CDR3 length: 15
CDR3 protein: CASSLNRGLVTEAFF

J gene: TRBJ2-7
V gene: TRBV29-1
CDR3 length: 10
CDR3 protein: CSVLSYEQYF

J gene: TRBJ2-2
V gene: TRBV29-1
CDR3 length: 13
CDR3 protein: CSVEMDFTGELFF

J gene: TRBJ2-7
V gene: TRBV5-6
CDR3 length: 14
CDR3 protein: CASSWDRYKNEQYF

J gene: TRBJ2-6
V gene: TRBV7-8
CDR3 length: 14
CDR3 protein: CASNPVAGANVLTF

J gene: TRBJ2-2
V gene: TRBV27
CDR3 length: 15
CDR3 protein: CASSWGTGGTGELFF

J gene: TRBJ1-2
V gene: TRBV28
CDR3 length: 14
CDR3 protein: CATGSLSTGYGYTF

J gene: TRBJ2-7
V gene: TRBV29-1
CDR3 length: 13
CDR3 protein: CSVIGTGSYEQYF

J gene: TRBJ2-5
V gene: TRBV5-1
CDR3 length: 16
CDR3 protein: CASSLGTSQGGETQYF

J gene: TRBJ2-7
V gene: TRBV27
CDR3 length: 14
CDR3 protein: CASSATGSRYEQYF

J gene: TRBJ2-1
V gene: TRBV27
CDR3 length: 14
CDR3 protein: CASRDGTSVHEQFF

J gene: TRBJ1-3
V gene: TRBV29-1
CDR3 length: 14
CDR3 protein: CSVEEQGVGNTIYF

J gene: TRBJ2-7
V gene: TRBV4-1
CDR3 length: 12
CDR3 protein: CASSQDGYEQYF

J gene: TRBJ2-7
V gene: TRBV27
CDR3 length: 14
CDR3 protein: CASSPAVASYEQYF

J gene: TRBJ1-2
V gene: TRBV4-1
CDR3 length: 13
CDR3 protein: CASSQVARGGYTF

J gene: TRBJ2-7
V gene: TRBV29-1
CDR3 length: 15
CDR3 protein: CSVEDTDGRYYEQYF

J gene: TRBJ1-2
V gene: TRBV2
CDR3 length: 12
CDR3 protein: CASRDPARGYTF

J gene: TRBJ2-2
V gene: TRBV29-1
CDR3 length: 13
CDR3 protein: CSVDPRDTGELFF

J gene: TRBJ2-3
V gene: TRBV7-2
CDR3 length: 13
CDR3 protein: CASSLAPSDTQYF

J gene: TRBJ2-1
V gene: TRBV30
CDR3 length: 15
CDR3 protein: CAWRQSGLAGGEQFF

J gene: TRBJ2-6
V gene: TRBV29-1
CDR3 length: 16
CDR3 protein: CSVPPDEGSGANVLTF

J gene: TRBJ2-1
V gene: TRBV20-1
CDR3 length: 9
CDR3 protein: CSASYEQFF

J gene: TRBJ2-3
V gene: TRBV7-9
CDR3 length: 15
CDR3 protein: CASSSPVASTDTQYF

J gene: TRBJ1-1
V gene: TRBV15
CDR3 length: 13
CDR3 protein: CATSRDRSTEAFF

J gene: TRBJ2-2
V gene: TRBV13
CDR3 length: 13
CDR3 protein: CASSLGGTGELFF

J gene: TRBJ1-2
V gene: TRBV30
CDR3 length: 12
CDR3 protein: CAWFRDNYGYTF

J gene: TRBJ1-2
V gene: TRBV7-9
CDR3 length: 14
CDR3 protein: CASTPPGQNYGYTF

J gene: TRBJ2-2
V gene: TRBV7-9
CDR3 length: 13
CDR3 protein: CASSLIEAGELFF

J gene: TRBJ2-1
V gene: TRBV29-1
CDR3 length: 14
CDR3 protein: CSVARTSGYNEQFF

J gene: TRBJ2-3
V gene: TRBV23-1
CDR3 length: 15
CDR3 protein: CASSQSLGNTDTQYF